This T cell receptor beta chain was found in a study of radiotherapy plus CTLA-4 blockade in lung cancer. Looking at the study overall: Objective responses occurred in 15% to 20% of patients; about 32% had disease control.

The study's findings and limits: TCR clones from tumors expanded in blood after radiotherapy plus ipilimumab.

Unmatched junction bases numbered 6, after V lost 4 bases and J lost 5 bases. The length of the CDR3 is 14 residues. Germline V CDR1 and CDR2: GTSNPN, SVGIG (reference sequence). Here immunoSEQ multiplex PCR was the method, and the copy in TCRdb shows in-frame clones only, minus some. The profile covers around 130,000 clones, with 90% appearing a single time and 6.9% taken by the ten largest. About this clone itself: Its antigen remains unknown.

Lung cancer patients with chemo-refractory metastatic non-small-cell disease were given focal radiation plus CTLA-4 blockade with ipilimumab. The chain is built from TRBV30 and TRBJ1-3, with 9 bases fitting TRBD1. The sample consisted of peripheral blood, taken from a patient treated with radiotherapy plus ipilimumab. The TCR originated in a human donor with non-small cell lung cancer that progressed on radiotherapy plus ipilimumab. In DNA, the CDR3 is TGTGCCTGGATGCACAGGGGGCTAAGAAACACCATATATTTT. It is translated as CAWMHRGLRNTIYF. Full variable domain (missing parts from reference TRBV30 and TRBJ1-3): SQTIHQWPATLVQPVGSPLSLECTVEGTSNPNLYWYRQAAGRGLQLLFYSVGIGQISSEVPQNLSASRPQDRQFILSSKKLLLSDSGFYLCAWMHRGLRNTIYFGEGSWLTVV.